A selection of T cell receptor beta chains follows, all from one sample in a study of T cells after yellow fever vaccination. TCRdb processed the 5' RACE reads anew with MiXCR; each CDR3 protein has one entry. Of 25,000 to 30,000 distinct CDR3 sequences in the sample, roughly 4.5% were seen once. The sequencing here drew on PBMCs, either bulk or a sorted T-cell subset (CD4+, CD8+, memory, or dextramer-sorted; not recorded which), taken on the day of the yellow fever booster vaccination. The receptors were sampled from a man younger than 35 who received the YFV17D yellow fever vaccine. Each CDR3 is given with its conserved first and last residue.

>TRBV4-1|TRBJ1-2
CASSQEGYGYTF
>TRBV6-5|TRBJ2-1
CASSYRGTTGNEQFF
>TRBV7-2|TRBJ2-3
CASSPDRNTDTQYF
>TRBV10-3|TRBJ2-5
CAISEGGGARETQYF
>TRBV11-3|TRBJ1-1
CASSGAPGGNAFF
>TRBV5-6|TRBJ1-2
CASSPRTGANYGYTF
>TRBV5-1|TRBJ2-3
CASSQTGGADTQYF
>TRBV7-8|TRBJ1-5
CASSPRDRSGYSNQPQHF
>TRBV20-1|TRBJ1-5
CSARPGGQPQHF
>TRBV12-3/TRBV12-4|TRBJ1-6
CASSPRGDTYNSPLHF
>TRBV5-1|TRBJ1-5
CASSRDLEQPQHF
>TRBV5-6|TRBJ2-3
CASSWVMGGGTDTQYF
>TRBV20-1|TRBJ1-2
CSPNSDRGFGYTF
>TRBV6-2/TRBV6-3|TRBJ2-3
CASSYIQSSTDTQYF
>TRBV4-2|TRBJ2-3
CASSQGSGGADTQYF
>TRBV7-2|TRBJ2-7
CASSRAGLEEQYF
>TRBV15|TRBJ1-1
CATSRLGRENTEAFF
>TRBV4-3|TRBJ1-2
CASSQDRGGGNGYTF
>TRBV5-1|TRBJ1-2
CASSPATNYGYTF
>TRBV20-1|TRBJ1-2
CSAGTYGYTF
>TRBV4-1|TRBJ2-3
CASSQYWDGRGNTQYF
>TRBV30|TRBJ2-7
CAWSVQVQYEQYF
>TRBV4-2|TRBJ2-5
CASSQVHGVSTGETQYF
>TRBV5-1|TRBJ1-6
CASSLGLAVGSPLHF
>TRBV20-1|TRBJ2-1
CSARDVGSSYNEQFF
>TRBV7-2|TRBJ2-3
CASSSPGHHTDTQYF
>TRBV7-9|TRBJ2-2
CASSQGPNTGELFF
>TRBV12-3/TRBV12-4|TRBJ2-5
CASSFRGTQETQYF
>TRBV20-1|TRBJ1-2
CSARSRDRGNYGYTF
>TRBV28|TRBJ2-7
CASSTQGQGIYEQYF
>TRBV12-3/TRBV12-4|TRBJ1-5
CASSPFAGYSNQPQHF
>TRBV11-2|TRBJ2-1
CASSLLVATLNEQFF
>TRBV20-1|TRBJ1-6
CSARDGQTDYSPLHF
>TRBV6-5|TRBJ1-2
CASSPGQGGKGYTF
>TRBV4-1|TRBJ2-1
CASSSKTRNNEQFF
>TRBV7-2|TRBJ2-1
CASSLFRGSYNEQFF
>TRBV5-1|TRBJ1-1
CASSFIRDKTEAFF
>TRBV10-3|TRBJ2-6
CAISEPRAGFVLTF
>TRBV7-3|TRBJ2-6
CASSAGGSGANVLTF
>TRBV10-3|TRBJ1-1
CAISVSNTEAFF
>TRBV10-2|TRBJ1-3
CASSGRTGWPGNTIYF
>TRBV12-3/TRBV12-4|TRBJ2-1
CASSLTQGALSYNEQFF
>TRBV10-3|TRBJ2-5
CAISGTTGGRQETQYF
>TRBV3-1|TRBJ2-3
CASKGASSADTQYF
>TRBV15|TRBJ2-1
CATSSFTGTGGDEQFF
>TRBV15|TRBJ1-3
CATSRVFGEGNTIYF
>TRBV7-9|TRBJ2-1
CASRREEGNEQFF
>TRBV28|TRBJ2-5
CASTGRVETQYF
>TRBV5-1|TRBJ2-7
CASSLDSDSYEQYF
>TRBV6-1|TRBJ2-2
CASRHGPRGTGELFF
>TRBV20-1|TRBJ1-1
CSARDPDRITEAFF
>TRBV20-1|TRBJ2-7
CSARDTSGGGKQYF
>TRBV7-2|TRBJ2-3
CASSLVALAGGRDTQYF
>TRBV27|TRBJ2-1
CASSFSYNEQFF
>TRBV5-1|TRBJ2-3
CASSPDPSTDTQYF
>TRBV20-1|TRBJ1-2
CVLWEGASYTF
>TRBV9|TRBJ2-5
CASTVLGQPQETQYF
>TRBV20-1|TRBJ1-2
CSALPGYTF
>TRBV4-2|TRBJ1-4
CASSLDRHEKLFF